These T cell receptor beta chains were read from a single sample in a study of shared clonotypes between healthy human individuals. TCRdb's table, derived via immunoSEQ multiplex PCR, lists solely in-frame clones and lacks some. The repertoire holds about 1 million clones, with more than 60% as singletons. Sequencing was performed on memory CD4+ T cells sorted from blood. Every receptor here comes from a man aged 18 to 30 in good health. Both conserved end residues are part of each CDR3. D genes are given only for firm matches. Clone size, where shown, is once, few, many, or a class for clones that have expanded.

V gene: TRBV19; D gene: .; clone size: .; J gene: TRBJ1-5; CDR3 protein: CASSPMTVSNQPQHF; CDR3 DNA: TGTGCCAGTAGCCCGATGACGGTTAGCAATCAGCCCCAGCATTTT
V gene: TRBV14; D gene: .; clone size: .; J gene: TRBJ1-2; CDR3 protein: CASSPGKGGYTF; CDR3 DNA: TGTGCCAGCAGCCCAGGGAAGGGAGGCTACACCTTC
V gene: TRBV30; D gene: .; clone size: .; J gene: TRBJ1-3; CDR3 protein: CAWSAQISGNTIYF; CDR3 DNA: TGTGCCTGGAGTGCACAAATATCTGGAAACACCATATATTTT
V gene: TRBV5-1; D gene: .; clone size: .; J gene: TRBJ1-1; CDR3 protein: CASSLVGWNTEAFF; CDR3 DNA: TGCGCCAGCAGCTTGGTGGGATGGAACACTGAAGCTTTCTTT
V gene: TRBV29-1; D gene: TRBD1; clone size: few; J gene: TRBJ1-1; CDR3 protein: CSGMTGVNTEAFF; CDR3 DNA: TGCAGCGGCATGACAGGGGTGAACACTGAAGCTTTCTTT
V gene: TRBV7-3; D gene: .; clone size: .; J gene: TRBJ1-2; CDR3 protein: CASSPGFNYGYTF; CDR3 DNA: TGTGCCAGCAGCCCCGGTTTTAACTATGGCTACACCTTC
V gene: TRBV28; D gene: TRBD1; clone size: once; J gene: TRBJ2-7; CDR3 protein: CASSQPPGQRIEQYF; CDR3 DNA: TGTGCCAGCAGCCAACCCCCGGGACAGCGAATTGAGCAGTACTTC
V gene: TRBV7-8; D gene: TRBD2; clone size: once; J gene: TRBJ2-7; CDR3 protein: CASSLGSGGIYEQYF; CDR3 DNA: TGTGCCAGCAGCTTAGGGTCGGGGGGGATCTACGAGCAGTACTTC
V gene: TRBV6-1; D gene: .; clone size: .; J gene: TRBJ2-7; CDR3 protein: CASSLPPSYEQYF; CDR3 DNA: TGTGCCAGCAGTCTACCGCCCTCCTACGAGCAGTACTTC
V gene: TRBV25-1; D gene: TRBD2; clone size: .; J gene: TRBJ2-5; CDR3 protein: CASSAGTSAEETQYF; CDR3 DNA: TGTGCCAGCAGTGCGGGGACTAGCGCAGAAGAGACCCAGTACTTC
V gene: TRBV6-5; D gene: TRBD1; clone size: .; J gene: TRBJ1-2; CDR3 protein: CASSSITGVSGYTF; CDR3 DNA: TGTGCCAGCAGTTCCATAACAGGGGTCTCGGGCTACACCTTC
V gene: TRBV7-2; D gene: .; clone size: once; J gene: TRBJ2-3; CDR3 protein: CASSSSVPSTDTQYF; CDR3 DNA: TGTGCCAGCAGCTCCTCGGTACCCAGCACAGATACGCAGTATTTT
V gene: TRBV19; D gene: TRBD1; clone size: .; J gene: TRBJ1-1; CDR3 protein: CASSLLDRGLGEAFF; CDR3 DNA: TGTGCCAGTAGTCTACTGGACAGGGGGCTGGGTGAAGCTTTCTTT
V gene: TRBV7-2; D gene: .; clone size: .; J gene: TRBJ2-7; CDR3 protein: CASSPSYEQYF; CDR3 DNA: TGTGCCAGCAGCCCAAGCTACGAGCAGTACTTC
V gene: TRBV7-2; D gene: .; clone size: .; J gene: TRBJ1-5; CDR3 protein: CASSLGMGIGQPQHF; CDR3 DNA: TGTGCCAGCAGCTTAGGTATGGGTATCGGTCAGCCCCAGCATTTT
V gene: TRBV6-1; D gene: .; clone size: few; J gene: TRBJ1-4; CDR3 protein: CASRKAWSNEKLFF; CDR3 DNA: TGTGCCAGCAGAAAGGCTTGGTCTAATGAAAAACTGTTTTTT
V gene: TRBV28; D gene: .; clone size: .; J gene: TRBJ1-6; CDR3 protein: CASSPSSLLGSPLHF; CDR3 DNA: TGTGCCAGCAGTCCCTCGAGCCTCTTGGGGTCACCCCTCCACTTT
V gene: TRBV6-6; D gene: .; clone size: .; J gene: TRBJ2-4; CDR3 protein: CASSFTRGIAKNIQYF; CDR3 DNA: TGTGCCAGTTCCTTTACTAGGGGGATAGCCAAAAACATTCAGTACTTC
V gene: TRBV27; D gene: .; clone size: .; J gene: TRBJ1-6; CDR3 protein: CASRKTSTGNSPLHF; CDR3 DNA: TGTGCCAGCAGAAAGACATCCACGGGGAATTCACCCCTCCACTTT
V gene: TRBV10-3; D gene: TRBD2; clone size: .; J gene: TRBJ2-3; CDR3 protein: CAISGGSREETDTQYF; CDR3 DNA: TGTGCCATCAGTGGGGGGAGCCGGGAGGAGACAGATACGCAGTATTTT
V gene: TRBV5-4; D gene: TRBD2; clone size: .; J gene: TRBJ2-4; CDR3 protein: CASSPGASGGVLAKNIQYF; CDR3 DNA: TGTGCCAGCAGCCCGGGCGCCAGCGGGGGGGTTCTAGCCAAAAACATTCAGTACTTC
V gene: TRBV7-9; D gene: TRBD2; clone size: .; J gene: TRBJ2-1; CDR3 protein: CASSLGGTRDNEQFF; CDR3 DNA: TGTGCCAGCAGCTTAGGGGGGACTAGAGACAATGAGCAGTTCTTC
V gene: TRBV5-1; D gene: .; clone size: once; J gene: TRBJ1-2; CDR3 protein: CASSLVAGEYGYTF; CDR3 DNA: TGCGCCAGCAGCTTGGTGGCAGGGGAGTATGGCTACACCTTC
V gene: TRBV5-1; D gene: .; clone size: .; J gene: TRBJ2-7; CDR3 protein: CASSVDREVYEQYF; CDR3 DNA: TGCGCCAGCAGCGTCGACAGGGAGGTTTACGAGCAGTACTTC
V gene: TRBV7-6; D gene: .; clone size: .; J gene: TRBJ2-5; CDR3 protein: CASSLGWGRKQETQYF; CDR3 DNA: TGTGCCAGCAGCTTAGGTTGGGGTAGAAAACAAGAGACCCAGTACTTC
V gene: TRBV4-1; D gene: .; clone size: .; J gene: TRBJ1-5; CDR3 protein: CASSQGLTSNQPQHF; CDR3 DNA: TGCGCCAGCAGCCAAGGACTAACTAGCAATCAGCCCCAGCATTTT
V gene: TRBV30; D gene: .; clone size: .; J gene: TRBJ1-2; CDR3 protein: CAWTPGLTGSGYTF; CDR3 DNA: TGTGCCTGGACCCCCGGACTTACAGGGAGTGGCTACACCTTC
V gene: TRBV4-1; D gene: .; clone size: .; J gene: TRBJ2-2; CDR3 protein: CASSQDRVSLAGELFF; CDR3 DNA: TGCGCCAGCAGCCAAGATCGGGTCTCCCTCGCCGGGGAGCTGTTTTTT
V gene: TRBV6-6; D gene: .; clone size: .; J gene: TRBJ2-4; CDR3 protein: CASSSKQGWGIQYF; CDR3 DNA: TGTGCCAGCAGTTCCAAACAGGGATGGGGCATTCAGTACTTC
V gene: TRBV19; D gene: TRBD2; clone size: .; J gene: TRBJ2-1; CDR3 protein: CASSSGTSGRFNEQFF; CDR3 DNA: TGTGCCAGTAGTTCCGGGACTAGCGGGAGGTTCAATGAGCAGTTCTTC
V gene: TRBV5-1; D gene: TRBD2; clone size: .; J gene: TRBJ2-5; CDR3 protein: CASSPSGLAGPETQYF; CDR3 DNA: TGCGCCAGCAGCCCTTCGGGACTAGCGGGGCCGGAGACCCAGTACTTC
V gene: TRBV7-2; D gene: TRBD2; clone size: once; J gene: TRBJ2-1; CDR3 protein: CASSLHTGGPREQFF; CDR3 DNA: TGTGCCAGCAGCCTCCACACGGGAGGGCCGCGTGAGCAGTTCTTC
V gene: TRBV7-2; D gene: TRBD2; clone size: few; J gene: TRBJ2-7; CDR3 protein: CASSFSGGVRASEQYF; CDR3 DNA: TGTGCCAGCAGCTTCTCCGGGGGGGTCCGGGCCTCCGAGCAGTACTTC
V gene: TRBV11-2; D gene: .; clone size: .; J gene: TRBJ2-2; CDR3 protein: CASSLEASRIGELFF; CDR3 DNA: TGTGCCAGCAGCTTAGAGGCTAGCAGGATTGGGGAGCTGTTTTTT
V gene: TRBV7-7; D gene: TRBD2; clone size: .; J gene: TRBJ2-1; CDR3 protein: CASSSVPAGVNEQFF; CDR3 DNA: TGTGCTAGCAGCTCGGTGCCAGCGGGAGTGAATGAGCAGTTCTTC
V gene: TRBV7-8; D gene: .; clone size: once; J gene: TRBJ1-4; CDR3 protein: CASSLQPVGASNEKLFF; CDR3 DNA: TGTGCCAGCAGCTTACAGCCAGTTGGGGCCAGTAATGAAAAACTGTTTTTT
V gene: TRBV6-4; D gene: .; clone size: .; J gene: TRBJ1-6; CDR3 protein: CASSGGFNRVNSPLHF; CDR3 DNA: TGTGCCAGCAGTGGGGGGTTTAACAGGGTGAATTCACCCCTCCACTTT
V gene: TRBV5-1; D gene: TRBD1; clone size: .; J gene: TRBJ1-5; CDR3 protein: CATHENTGGGNQPQHF; CDR3 DNA: TGCGCCACCCACGAGAACACAGGGGGTGGCAATCAGCCCCAGCATTTT
V gene: TRBV18; D gene: TRBD2; clone size: .; J gene: TRBJ2-7; CDR3 protein: CASSQASGTSYEQYF; CDR3 DNA: TGTGCCAGCTCACAAGCTAGCGGAACTTCCTACGAGCAGTACTTC
V gene: TRBV7-2; D gene: TRBD1; clone size: .; J gene: TRBJ2-7; CDR3 protein: CASSLGTGATYEQYF; CDR3 DNA: TGTGCCAGCAGCCTCGGAACAGGGGCTACCTACGAGCAGTACTTC
V gene: TRBV5-4; D gene: TRBD2; clone size: .; J gene: TRBJ2-2; CDR3 protein: CASSGGGVSDASGELFF; CDR3 DNA: TGTGCCAGCAGCGGGGGAGGGGTTAGCGACGCTTCCGGGGAGCTGTTTTTT
V gene: TRBV5-6; D gene: .; clone size: .; J gene: TRBJ2-5; CDR3 protein: CASTENRGPQETQYF; CDR3 DNA: TGTGCCAGCACCGAAAATCGGGGGCCCCAAGAGACCCAGTACTTC
V gene: TRBV14; D gene: .; clone size: few; J gene: TRBJ2-3; CDR3 protein: CASSHLGLGGADTQYF; CDR3 DNA: TGTGCCAGCAGCCACCTCGGTCTCGGGGGCGCAGATACGCAGTATTTT
V gene: TRBV10-3; D gene: .; clone size: .; J gene: TRBJ2-3; CDR3 protein: CAISESGKRGTDTQYF; CDR3 DNA: TGTGCCATCAGTGAGTCTGGGAAGAGGGGGACAGATACGCAGTATTTT
V gene: TRBV7-2; D gene: TRBD1; clone size: .; J gene: TRBJ1-4; CDR3 protein: CASSLVDRAEKLFF; CDR3 DNA: TGTGCCAGCAGCTTAGTGGACAGGGCAGAAAAACTGTTTTTT
V gene: TRBV19; D gene: TRBD1; clone size: .; J gene: TRBJ2-1; CDR3 protein: CASRGQGGPLGSYNEQFF; CDR3 DNA: TGTGCCAGTAGGGGACAGGGTGGGCCCCTTGGCTCCTACAATGAGCAGTTCTTC
V gene: TRBV7-3; D gene: .; clone size: .; J gene: TRBJ2-3; CDR3 protein: CASSSTSQDTQYF; CDR3 DNA: TGTGCCAGCAGTTCAACTAGTCAAGATACGCAGTATTTT
V gene: TRBV5-1; D gene: TRBD1; clone size: .; J gene: TRBJ1-2; CDR3 protein: CASSLKGQGDGYTF; CDR3 DNA: TGCGCCAGCAGCTTGAAGGGGCAGGGGGATGGCTACACCTTC
V gene: TRBV28; D gene: .; clone size: many; J gene: TRBJ1-1; CDR3 protein: CASSLGYTEAFF; CDR3 DNA: TGTGCCAGCAGTCTAGGGTACACTGAAGCTTTCTTT
V gene: TRBV5-4; D gene: .; clone size: .; J gene: TRBJ2-5; CDR3 protein: CASSLGQGMQETQYF; CDR3 DNA: TGTGCCAGCAGCTTGGGGCAGGGAATGCAAGAGACCCAGTACTTC